This TCR beta chain was profiled in a study of PD-1 blockade in classical Hodgkin lymphoma. TCRdb's table, derived via immunoSEQ multiplex PCR, lists solely in-frame clones and lacks some. The top ten hold just under 15% of the sample, which has 10,000 or so clones, 85% to 90% seen once. With respect to this clone: Its antigen is still unknown.

General observations from the study: Healthy donors reportedly exceeded newly diagnosed patients in baseline TCR diversity. Still unresolved is the cause of the repertoire differences, which may be disease activity or prior therapy.

CDR3 length: 16 amino acids. Per germline, CDR1 SEHNR and CDR2 FQNEAQ (reference sequence). The ends lost 11 bases at V and 3 bases at J; junction bases unmatched: 14. Time point described: newly diagnosed, previously untreated cHL patient sample. Investigators obtained CD8+ T cells from thawed PBMCs by magnetic negative selection. Comparison relied on PBMCs that came from newly diagnosed, untreated classical Hodgkin lymphoma. The sample consisted of CD8+ T cells from blood. This chain links TRBV7-9 with TRBJ2-2; 8 nucleotides line up with TRBD2. The receptor's source is a human donor with classical Hodgkin lymphoma. As DNA, the CDR3 is TGTGCCTTGATACGGCCGGGACTAGAGTACACCGGGGAGCTGTTTTTT. Translating it yields CALIRPGLEYTGELFF.